This T cell receptor (beta chain) stems from a study of T cells in localized non-small cell lung cancer. Study observations and caveats: Within adjacent lung there appeared a median roughly 60 of the top 100 tumor clones. Heterogeneity cannot be ruled out, as sequencing used one tumor region only.

Trimming removed 8 bases from V and 2 bases from J, with 13 bases in between. The CDR3 covers 14 residues. In germline, CDR1 is MNHGY, CDR2 SAAAGT. Details on this clone: Its specificity is not known.

Libraries were prepared by immunoSEQ multiplex PCR; TCRdb keeps only in-frame clonotypes and omits some of them. The sample shows thousands of clones, approximately 30% of them seen only once. The authors took atypia-free adjacent lung at least 2 cm from the tumor margin. This chain links TRBV6-8 with TRBJ2-1; D tentatively reads TRBD1 or TRBD2 (7 bases each). The TCR was taken from an older male donor with stage III lung adenocarcinoma. The specimen comprised normal lung tissue next to the tumor, sampled before any cancer treatment. The CDR3 is CASSGGGPYNEQFF. The CDR3 DNA reads as TGTGCCAGCTCAGGGGGGGGACCCTACAATGAGCAGTTCTTC.